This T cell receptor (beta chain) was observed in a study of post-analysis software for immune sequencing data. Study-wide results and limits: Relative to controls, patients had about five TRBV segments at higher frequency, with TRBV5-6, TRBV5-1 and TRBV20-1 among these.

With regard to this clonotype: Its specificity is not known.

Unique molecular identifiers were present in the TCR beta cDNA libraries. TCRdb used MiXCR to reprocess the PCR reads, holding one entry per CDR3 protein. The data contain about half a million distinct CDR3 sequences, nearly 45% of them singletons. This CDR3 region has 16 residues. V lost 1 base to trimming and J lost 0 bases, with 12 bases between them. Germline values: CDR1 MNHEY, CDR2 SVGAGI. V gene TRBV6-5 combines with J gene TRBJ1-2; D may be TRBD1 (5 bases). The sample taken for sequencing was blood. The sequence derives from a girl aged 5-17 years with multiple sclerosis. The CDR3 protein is CASSYYGTPANYGYTF. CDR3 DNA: TGTGCCAGCAGTTACTACGGGACGCCGGCTAACTATGGCTACACCTTC.